Included here is one T cell receptor beta chain sequence, with context. The antigen it recognizes is unknown. No much larger clone exists at a distance of one base, and base qualities are not known. These data originate in a study of CD8+ T cells in alopecia areata listed by TCRdb under 2018. Some background on the complete study: Treated patients were enrolled in an open-label pilot trial of oral tofacitinib at 5 to 10 mg twice daily for moderate-to-severe alopecia areata. Tofacitinib was given for 6 to 18 months, followed by 6 months of follow-up off drug to assess delayed response and recurrence. In both human patients and the C3H/HeJ mouse model, the study applied high-throughput TCRbeta sequencing to look at T cell clonal expansion in alopecia areata. In humans, TCRbeta sequencing was performed on scalp tissue and on sorted CD4+ and CD8+ peripheral blood T cells from healthy controls and from patients with patchy or totalis/universalis alopecia areata. Biopsies were taken from tofacitinib-treated patients at baseline and again at 4 and 24 weeks into treatment, and several of those patients also had a later scalp biopsy. Clonality in the scalp was compared among normal scalp (n=4), patchy alopecia areata scalp (n=8), and alopecia totalis/universalis scalp (n=8). RNA was extracted with the PAXgene miRNA kit for fixed scalp, the miRNeasy kit for PBMCs, and the RNeasy kit for mouse skin. Amplification of TCRbeta CDR3 regions was done by immunoSEQ multiplex PCR using 35 Vbeta forward primers and 13 Jbeta reverse primers. The paper's findings and limits, for the study overall: Shared TCR sequences between patients were less evident than in mice, which may be partly attributable to HLA diversity in the patient population. Unlike mouse skin, where gammadelta T cells dominate, normal human skin contains resident alphabeta T cells that get sequenced too, which complicates analysis of the scalp TCR repertoire. Higher clonality and more expanded CD8+ clones were observed in lesional scalp than in normal scalp, particularly in alopecia totalis/universalis, a finding suggestive of antigenic drive.

Library preparation used the immunoSEQ multiplex PCR assay. For TCR sequencing, RNA was extracted from every sample and reverse transcribed into cDNA to serve as template. SuperScript III was used to make first-strand cDNA, primed with a 2:1 mix of oligo-dT and random hexamers. A synthetic immune receptor repertoire was used to gauge amplification bias, and whatever bias remained was removed computationally. As for the original processing: Raw reads were preprocessed to remove errors, and CDR3 was defined according to IMGT conventions as the region from the conserved cysteine to phenylalanine. Clonality was calculated as 1 minus Shannon entropy normalized by log2 of the number of productive unique TCRs. Whether each scalp clone was CD4 or CD8 was inferred by checking scalp TCRbeta sequences against the CD4 and CD8 repertoires from sorted blood. This is the immuneACCESS table as TCRdb keeps it, with only in-frame sequences that have V and J called. A part of the clones is gone; compared with another copy, unresolved V genes explain less than half, and the rest is unexplained. Clone size and the V and J calls come from that table; the DNA yielded D and trimming. The sample records roughly 130,000 clones, 50% to 60% of which are singletons. Jointly, the top ten make up 4.5% of the sample.

The meaning of the sample's time point label: baseline before oral tofacitinib. Lesional scalp punch biopsies and peripheral blood were obtained from alopecia areata patients. PBMCs were isolated by density centrifugation and stained for CD3, CD4 and CD8, after which CD4+ and CD8+ T cells were sorted on a FACSAria. The germline ends are 10 bases apart after V is trimmed by 0 bases and J by 8 bases. The CDR3 has 14 amino acids, counting the end cysteine and phenylalanine. Of all the DNA, just the CDR3 is kept, 42 bases in frame from base 1. The CDR1 and CDR2 encoded by the germline V gene are LGHNA and YSLEER.

This TCR derives from a human donor with alopecia areata. The chain uses TRBV4-3 and TRBJ2-2; a confident D gene designation cannot be given. The sample in question was CD4+ T cells sorted from blood, obtained at week 0. The DNA sequence is as follows: TGCGCCAGCAGCCAAGAAAGAACATTTGGGGAGCTGTTTTTT. Its amino acids are CASSQERTFGELFF.